A single sample gave rise to the 27 T cell receptor beta chains below, sequenced in a study of blood T cell repertoires in COVID-19. Profiled with immunoSEQ multiplex PCR; TCRdb holds only in-frame clones, not every one. The profile shows about 140,000 clones, around 80% of them singletons. The sample was peripheral blood. Source of these receptors: a man older than 75 with acute or convalescent COVID-19.

The V and J genes are TRBV7-2 and TRBJ2-2; TRBD1 aligns across 8 bases. Germline V gives CDR1 SGHTA, CDR2 FQGNSA. The junction had 10 bases not matched to a gene; V was cut back by 4 bases and J by 0 bases. This CDR3 is 18 amino acids long. The CDR3 protein is CASSSPGGHYSNTGELFF. As DNA, the CDR3 is TGTGCCAGCAGCTCTCCAGGGGGCCACTATTCGAACACCGGGGAGCTGTTTTTT.

The genes are TRBV27 and TRBJ2-4; TRBD1 matches at 10 bases. The CDR3 has 18 residues. V lost 10 bases to trimming and J lost 0 bases; unmatched junction nucleotides: 15. Germline V lookup: CDR1 MNHEY, CDR2 SMNVEV (reference sequence). CDR3 sequence (DNA): TGTGCCACCGGACCGGGACAGGGGTATAGGGTAGCCAAAAACATTCAGTACTTC. Amino acid sequence: CATGPGQGYRVAKNIQYF.

V usage is TRBV4-3 and J usage is TRBJ2-2; D might be TRBD2 (6 bases). Germline V gives CDR1 LGHNA, CDR2 YSLEER. The V gene lost 1 base and the J gene lost 5 bases, with 11 bases spanning the gap. The CDR3 contains 15 residues. CDR3 DNA sequence: TGCGCCAGCAGCCAAGGTGTGGGGGGTACCGGGGAGCTGTTTTTT. The encoded protein is CASSQGVGGTGELFF.

The rearrangement links TRBV25-1 to TRBJ2-7; 8 nucleotides line up with TRBD1. CDR1 is MGHDK and CDR2 is SYGVNS in the germline V gene. Losses at the gene ends were 6 bases for V and 2 bases for J; bases not matched to a gene: 3. The CDR3 totals 13 residues. CDR3 in amino acids: CASRRTGTYEQYF. The DNA for the CDR3 is TGTGCCAGCAGGAGGACAGGGACCTACGAGCAGTACTTC.

The chain uses TRBV3-1 (or the pseudogene TRBV3-2) and TRBJ2-3; 10 positions match TRBD2. V shed 0 bases and J 6 bases; nucleotides not matched to a gene: 6. The CDR3 covers 16 residues. Germline loops: CDR1 LGHDT, CDR2 YNNKEL (reference sequence). The CDR3 region has the DNA TGTGCCAGCAGCCAAGATTCAGCGGGGGGGGTGGATACGCAGTATTTT. This translates into CASSQDSAGGVDTQYF.

The gene calls are TRBV18 and TRBJ2-1; 14 nucleotides align to TRBD2. V lost 3 bases and J lost 7; bases outside the gene matches: 8. This CDR3 has 17 amino acids. Germline-derived CDR1 and CDR2 are KGHSH and LQKENI. CDR3: CASSPSTSGGANNEQFF. CDR3 sequence (DNA): TGTGCCAGCTCACCCTCGACTAGCGGGGGGGCCAATAATGAGCAGTTCTTC.

The table lists this clone with a few counts. The CDR3 here is CASSARRAEGTEAFF. The DNA of the CDR3 is TGCGCCAGCAGCGCCCGCAGGGCGGAGGGCACTGAAGCTTTCTTT. The chain couples TRBV5-1 to TRBJ1-1; D might be TRBD1 (5 bases). Trimming removed 4 bases from V and 4 bases from J, with 17 bases in between. Germline-derived CDR1 and CDR2 are SGHRS and YFSETQ. The CDR3 has 15 amino acids. The whole variable domain, filled in from reference TRBV5-1 and TRBJ1-1, reads KAGVTQTPRYLIKTRGQQVTLSCSPISGHRSVSWYQQTPGQGLQFLFEYFSETQRNKGNFPGRFSGRQFSNSRSEMNVSTLELGDSALYLCASSARRAEGTEAFFGQGTRLTVV.

The V and J genes are TRBV4-3 and TRBJ1-2; TRBD1 matches 7 bases. Per the germline V gene, CDR1 is LGHNA and CDR2 is YSLEER. The CDR3 contains 17 residues. V was pared by 0 bases and J by 5 bases, with 12 bases of the junction left unmatched. CDR3: CASSQEHRGRGTYGYTF. For the CDR3, the DNA is TGCGCCAGCAGCCAAGAACATAGGGGCAGGGGGACTTATGGCTACACCTTC.

The count of this clone is one. The same CDR3 is also encoded by other DNA sequences in this sample. CDR3 DNA: TGTGCCAGTAGTAGAACCGGGACTAGCTCCTACGAGCAGTACTTC. Protein: CASSRTGTSSYEQYF. The chain is built from TRBV19 and TRBJ2-7, with 8 bases identical to TRBD2. The length of the CDR3 is 15 residues. Germline assignment: CDR1 LNHDA and CDR2 SQIVND (reference sequence). After removal of 4 bases from V and 0 bases from J, the junction contained 5 bases not matched to a gene.

The chain carries TRBV18 and TRBJ2-7; D possibly corresponds to TRBD1 (6 bases). V lost 3 bases, J lost 5 bases, and 14 bases lay in between. Germline CDR1 is KGHSH and CDR2 is LQKENI. The CDR3 has 14 amino acids. The CDR3 spells CASSPQGLGNEQYF. In DNA, the CDR3 is TGTGCCAGCTCACCTCAGGGGTTAGGGAACGAGCAGTACTTC.

The V call is TRBV6-2 or TRBV6-3, the J call TRBJ2-1, with TRBD2 identical over 9 bases. The germline V gene encodes CDR1 MNHEY and CDR2 SVGEGT. The ends lost 4 bases at V and 10 bases at J; junction bases unmatched: 2. This CDR3 is built from 12 residues. For the CDR3, the DNA is TGTGCCAGCAGTTTCGCGGGGGGGGAGCAGTTCTTC. Amino acid sequence: CASSFAGGEQFF.

The chain joins TRBV10-3 to TRBJ1-1, with 8 bases lining up with TRBD1. V lost 10 bases to trimming and J lost 0 bases; unmatched junction nucleotides: 4. The V gene's germline CDR1 is ENHRY and CDR2 SYGVKD. CDR3 length equals 13 residues. CDR3 residues: CATGTGLNTEAFF. The CDR3 region has the DNA TGTGCCACCGGGACAGGATTGAACACTGAAGCTTTCTTT.

This rearrangement joins TRBV11-3 to TRBJ2-3; D may be TRBD1 (6 bases). CDR1 and CDR2 (germline): SGHNT, YENEEA. The CDR3 totals 14 residues. Trimming removed 5 bases at V and 4 bases at J, with 13 bases between. The CDR3 region has the DNA TGTGCCAGCAGCGCACAGGGAGACGCAGATACGCAGTATTTT. As protein: CASSAQGDADTQYF. Combining the CDR3 with reference TRBV11-3 and TRBJ2-3 gives the whole variable domain EAGVVQSPRYKIIEKKQPVAFWCNPISGHNTLYWYLQNLGQGPELLIRYENEEAVDDSQLPKDRFSAERLKGVDSTLKIQPAELGDSAVYLCASSAQGDADTQYFGPGTRLTVL.

The rearrangement joins TRBV18 to TRBJ2-5, with 7 bases identical to TRBD1. V trimming: 6 bases; J trimming: 5 bases; junction bases outside the gene matches: 15. Germline V gene data show CDR1 as KGHSH and CDR2 as LQKENI. The CDR3 runs to 16 residues. CDR3 in DNA: TGTGCCAGCTCGCTAGAGACAGGGTCCGCAGGGGAGACCCAGTACTTC. It codes for CASSLETGSAGETQYF.

This clone was found a few times. The rearrangement links TRBV5-6 to TRBJ1-6, with a weak D call TRBD1 (5 bases). In germline, CDR1 is SGHDT, CDR2 YYEEEE. V lost 0 bases and J 8 bases, leaving 15 bases between the germline ends. This CDR3 comprises 16 residues. The CDR3 here is CASSLALQDKDSPLHF. Here the CDR3 DNA reads TGTGCCAGCAGCTTGGCCCTCCAGGACAAGGATTCACCCCTCCACTTT.

The CDR3 coding sequence is TGTGCCAGCAAGATCCTGACAGGGGCTATGAACACTGAAGCTTTCTTT. This encodes CASKILTGAMNTEAFF. The V gene is TRBV7-2, the J gene TRBJ1-1; 8 bases agree with TRBD1. Per the germline V gene, CDR1 is SGHTA and CDR2 is FQGNSA. This CDR3 region has 16 residues. V shed 7 bases, J shed 0 bases, and the junction held 10 bases outside the gene matches.

The chain employs TRBV19 and TRBJ2-3; D remains ambiguous. Per the germline V gene, CDR1 is LNHDA and CDR2 is SQIVND (reference sequence). Trimming took off 9 bases at V and 2 bases at J, with 18 bases between the two ends. CDR3 length: 15 amino acids. The CDR3 spells CASTPGRGLTDTQYF. DNA for the CDR3: TGTGCCAGCACCCCGGGTCGAGGTCTCACAGATACGCAGTATTTT. The complete variable domain, with remaining parts taken from reference TRBV19 and TRBJ2-3, reads DGGITQSPKYLFRKEGQNVTLSCEQNLNHDAMYWYRQDPGQGLRLIYYSQIVNDFQKGDIAEGYSVSREKKESFPLTVTSAQKNPTAFYLCASTPGRGLTDTQYFGPGTRLTVL.

The chain links TRBV11-2 to TRBJ1-2; D remains unclear. Germline V gives CDR1 SGHAT, CDR2 FQNNGV. Trimming left V 5 bases short and J 0 bases short, with 13 bases between. The CDR3 is made up of 15 amino acids. DNA of the CDR3: TGTGCCAGCAGCAACCCCACGGGGACTAACTATGGCTACACCTTC. It yields the protein CASSNPTGTNYGYTF. Full variable domain (remainder filled in from reference TRBV11-2 and TRBJ1-2): EAGVAQSPRYKIIEKRQSVAFWCNPISGHATLYWYQQILGQGPKLLIQFQNNGVVDDSQLPKDRFSAERLKGVDSTLKIQPAKLEDSAVYLCASSNPTGTNYGYTFGSGTRLTVV.

This clone is a singleton in its sample. The V call is TRBV12-3 or TRBV12-4, the J call TRBJ2-2; D might be TRBD2 (5 bases). This CDR3 contains 13 residues. Trimming cost V 3 bases and J 7 bases, with 9 bases left between them. Here the CDR3 DNA reads TGTGCCAGCAGTTTCAGTCGGGACGGGGAGCTGTTTTTT. Amino acid sequence: CASSFSRDGELFF.

The chain has TRBV20-1 and TRBJ2-5, with D possibly TRBD1 on 5 matching bases. This CDR3 spans 11 amino acids. Germline V CDR1 and CDR2: DFQATT, SNEGSKA (reference sequence). With 6 bases removed from V and 2 bases from J, the gap between germline ends came to 7 bases. The CDR3: CSARQQETQYF. The CDR3 DNA is TGCAGTGCCAGACAGCAAGAGACCCAGTACTTC.

The chain employs TRBV30 and TRBJ2-5; D might be TRBD2 (5 bases). Deletions cut 2 bases from V and 0 bases from J, with 13 bases between. Germline V gene data show CDR1 as GTSNPN and CDR2 as SVGIG (reference sequence). This CDR3 comprises 15 residues. CDR3 amino acids: CAWSLEVYNQETQYF. The CDR3 region has the DNA TGTGCCTGGAGTTTGGAGGTCTACAACCAAGAGACCCAGTACTTC.

The chain is built from TRBV7-9 and TRBJ2-3; 7 nucleotides align to TRBD2. Germline V gives CDR1 SEHNR, CDR2 FQNEAQ (reference sequence). The CDR3 has 15 amino acids. V lost 3 bases to trimming and J lost 6 bases; unmatched junction nucleotides: 9. This CDR3 is CASSFGSGKADTQYF. CDR3 bases: TGTGCCAGCAGCTTCGGGAGCGGGAAAGCGGATACGCAGTATTTT.

The chain joins TRBV28 to TRBJ1-5, with 11 bases that match TRBD1. Germline CDR1 reads MDHEN; CDR2 reads SYDVKM. This CDR3 has 15 amino acids. J lost 3 bases, V lost 7 bases, and 5 bases had no gene match. In DNA form, the CDR3 reads TGTGCCAGCACTGGACAGGGGGCAGACAATCAGCCCCAGCATTTT. The encoded protein is CASTGQGADNQPQHF. Full variable domain (outside the CDR3, taken from reference TRBV28 and TRBJ1-5): DVKVTQSSRYLVKRTGEKVFLECVQDMDHENMFWYRQDPGLGLRLIYFSYDVKMKEKGDIPEGYSVSREKKERFSLILESASTNQTSMYLCASTGQGADNQPQHFGDGTRLSIL.

This CDR3 reads CASSQGGGQFEAFF. The CDR3 DNA sequence: TGTGCCAGCAGCCAAGGGGGGGGACAATTTGAAGCTTTCTTT. The chain carries TRBV4-2 and TRBJ1-1; tentative D call: TRBD1 (6 bases). This CDR3 has 14 residues. V gave up 1 base and J gave up 7 bases, with 13 bases separating them. Germline CDR1 and CDR2: LGHNA and YNFKEQ.

The chain has TRBV24-1 and TRBJ2-7; TRBD1 aligns across 8 bases. Trimming took 9 bases from V and 2 from J; bases not matched to a gene: 11. The CDR3 sequence is 15 residues long. Germline V gene sequence: CDR1 KGHDR, CDR2 SFDVKD. This CDR3 reads CATPLPGTGTYEQYF. CDR3 in DNA: TGTGCCACCCCCCTCCCCGGGACAGGAACCTACGAGCAGTACTTC.

This clone was detected only once. The chain has TRBV6-2 or TRBV6-3 and TRBJ1-1, with D possibly TRBD1 on 5 matching bases. The germline V and J ends were trimmed by 5 bases and 0 bases, with 16 bases remaining between them. The CDR3 contains 16 residues. The germline gives CDR1 MNHEY, CDR2 SVGEGT. CDR3 sequence: CASSHGGGGVNTEAFF. Here the CDR3 DNA reads TGTGCCAGCAGTCATGGGGGGGGAGGTGTGAACACTGAAGCTTTCTTT.

This clone was counted a few times. V usage is TRBV5-4 and J usage is TRBJ2-4; 7 bases agree with TRBD1. This CDR3 contains 14 residues. Trimming cost V 3 bases and J 1 base; bases outside gene matches: 1. CDR1 is SGHNT, CDR2 YYREEE, per germline (reference sequence). The CDR3 protein is CASSSTGAKNIQYF. The DNA of the CDR3 is TGTGCCAGCAGCTCGACAGGGGCCAAAAACATTCAGTACTTC. Full variable domain (missing parts from reference TRBV5-4 and TRBJ2-4): ETGVTQSPTHLIKTRGQQVTLRCSSQSGHNTVSWYQQALGQGPQFIFQYYREEENGRGNFPPRFSGLQFPNYSSELNVNALELDDSALYLCASSSTGAKNIQYFGAGTRLSVL.